The clone carrying this T cell receptor beta chain was seen a handful of times. TCRbeta library preparation incorporated unique molecular identifiers. MiXCR, run by TCRdb on the PCR reads, gives a single entry per CDR3 protein. The data hold about 600,000 distinct CDR3 sequences, with more than 9% observed a single time. These data originate in a study of T-cell reconstitution after alpha-beta-depleted transplantation in children. CDR1 MNHEY and CDR2 SVGEGT come from the germline V gene. Trimming cost V 2 bases and J 2 bases; bases outside gene matches: 16. This CDR3 comprises 20 residues. Sequences were derived from PBMCs from the stem cell graft donor, sampled from the stem cell graft. V usage is TRBV6-2 or TRBV6-3 and J usage is TRBJ2-2, with 8 bases fitting TRBD2. The TCR comes from a human donor who donated a stem cell graft to a child with acute myeloid leukemia. Here the CDR3 DNA reads TGTGCCAGCAGTTACGCGTATGGGGCTAGCGGGTCTTATAACACCGGGGAGCTGTTTTTT. Residues: CASSYAYGASGSYNTGELFF.